The present T cell receptor beta chain was sequenced within a study of CD8 T cells in Susac syndrome. TEMRA cells were FACS-enriched, unlike CD8+ and CD4+ T cells, which were negatively isolated. Random hexamers were used to reverse transcribe roughly 0.5 to 1 ug of RNA. The immunoSEQ assay covered 54 Vbeta and 13 Jbeta segments for CDR3. TCRdb recomputed calls from the immunoSEQ multiplex PCR reads with MiXCR, one row per CDR3 protein. The sample includes more than 150,000 distinct CDR3 sequences, about 94% of them seen just once. V shed 0 bases and J shed 9 bases, with 18 bases lying between them. The CDR3 runs to 16 residues. Germline lookup yields CDR1 LGHDT and CDR2 YNNKEL (reference sequence).

The sequenced sample was CD8+ T cells from PBMCs. The sequence came from a human donor with multiple sclerosis. The V and J genes are TRBV3-1 and TRBJ2-1; a possible D gene is TRBD2 (7 bases). The CDR3 DNA reads TGTGCCAGCAGCCAAGACGGTAACGGGGGGCAGGGTGAGCAGTTCTTC. Translated, it gives CASSQDGNGGQGEQFF.